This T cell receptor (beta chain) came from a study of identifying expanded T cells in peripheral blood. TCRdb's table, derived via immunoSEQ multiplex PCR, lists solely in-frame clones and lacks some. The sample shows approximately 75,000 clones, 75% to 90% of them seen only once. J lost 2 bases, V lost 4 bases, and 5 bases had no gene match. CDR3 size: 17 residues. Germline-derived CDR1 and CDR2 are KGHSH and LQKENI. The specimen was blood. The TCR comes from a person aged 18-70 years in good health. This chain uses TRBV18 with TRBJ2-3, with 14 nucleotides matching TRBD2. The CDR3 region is CASSRGTSGSLTDTQYF. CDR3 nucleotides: TGTGCCAGCTCACGGGGGACTAGCGGGAGCCTCACAGATACGCAGTATTTT.